This entry is about one T cell receptor (beta chain). Its cognate antigen is unknown. At least 6 micrograms of total RNA were extracted per sample. V was clipped by 1 base and J by 4 bases; unmatched bases: 7. CDR3 length: 16 residues. CDR1 LNHNV and CDR2 YYDKDF come from the germline V gene (reference sequence). This sample stems from a study of blood T cells in healthy people across ages. Study conclusions and caveats: Possibly confounding the expanded clonotype changes was the fact that donor CMV status was unknown. It was found that TCR beta diversity correlated strongly with the percentage of naive T cells.

Combining a sample-barcoded 5' primer with a J-beta primer mix, a second PCR ran for about 6 to 12 cycles. MiXCR was run by TCRdb on the 5' RACE reads, yielding one entry per CDR3 protein. The repertoire holds 1.5 million or so distinct CDR3 sequences, about 45% seen once, with 4% in the top ten. Sequencing was done on a sample of blood. This chain uses TRBV15 with TRBJ1-2; 9 nucleotides align to TRBD1. The sequence was obtained from a woman in her late teens or twenties in good health. The CDR3 DNA follows: TGTGCCACCAGCAGAGGCAAGGACAGGGGTCTCTATGGCTACACCTTC. This encodes CATSRGKDRGLYGYTF.